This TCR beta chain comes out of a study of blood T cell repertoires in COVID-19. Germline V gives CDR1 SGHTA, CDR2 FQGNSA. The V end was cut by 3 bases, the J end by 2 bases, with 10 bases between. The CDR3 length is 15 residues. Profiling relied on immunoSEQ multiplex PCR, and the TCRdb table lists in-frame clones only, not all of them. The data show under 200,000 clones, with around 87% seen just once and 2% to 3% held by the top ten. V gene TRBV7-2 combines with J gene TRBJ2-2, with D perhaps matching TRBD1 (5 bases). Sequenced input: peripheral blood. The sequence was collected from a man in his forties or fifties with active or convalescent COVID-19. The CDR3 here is CASSFDSPNTGELFF. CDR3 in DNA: TGTGCCAGCAGCTTCGACAGCCCCAACACCGGGGAGCTGTTTTTT.